The rows below give T cell receptor beta chains drawn from one sample of a study of vaccination effects on CD4 cells after COVID-19. No cognate antigen is known for these TCRs. Method: immunoSEQ multiplex PCR; TCRdb's copy keeps in-frame clones and lacks some. The sample contains fewer than 35,000 clones, roughly 74% of which appear only once. Source: CD4+ T cells from PBMCs cultured without peptide, taken after COVID-19 vaccination. Receptors were obtained from a human donor who received a COVID-19 vaccine. The CDR3 runs from the conserved cysteine through the conserved F or W. The D gene is left open where the match is weak. Rows give clone size only sometimes, using once, few, many, or a class for an expanded clone.

V	size	D	J	CDR3	DNA
TRBV15	few	TRBD1	TRBJ2-2	CATSRDSWGQAATGELFF	TGTGCCACCAGCAGAGACTCGTGGGGACAGGCGGCCACCGGGGAGCTGTTTTTT
TRBV3-1/TRBV3-2	once	.	TRBJ1-1	CASSQVSGNEAFF	TGTGCCAGCAGCCAAGTGTCGGGCAATGAAGCTTTCTTT
TRBV15	few	.	TRBJ2-1	CATSRDNNAGNEQFF	TGTGCCACCAGCAGAGATAACAACGCTGGCAATGAGCAGTTCTTC
TRBV11-2	.	.	TRBJ2-4	CASSSLVGNIQYF	TGTGCCAGCAGCTCGCTAGTTGGGAACATTCAGTACTTC
TRBV7-6	.	TRBD1	TRBJ1-5	CASSLGGQGAGQPQHF	TGTGCCAGCAGCTTAGGGGGACAGGGGGCAGGACAGCCCCAGCATTTT
TRBV5-6	.	TRBD1	TRBJ2-6	CASRLTGAGANVLTF	TGTGCCAGCAGGTTAACAGGGGCTGGGGCCAACGTCCTGACTTTC
TRBV18	.	TRBD1	TRBJ1-1	CASSPGTGGTEAFF	TGTGCCAGCTCACCCGGGACAGGGGGAACTGAAGCTTTCTTT
TRBV5-6	.	.	TRBJ2-7	CASSLVGKALYEQYF	TGTGCCAGCAGCTTGGTCGGAAAGGCACTCTACGAGCAGTACTTC
TRBV25-1	.	.	TRBJ2-7	CASSERTGRGHEQYF	TGTGCCAGCAGTGAACGGACAGGGAGGGGCCACGAGCAGTACTTC
TRBV5-4	.	.	TRBJ1-2	CASSPDPAGTGKYGYTF	TGTGCCAGCAGTCCCGACCCAGCAGGAACAGGGAAATATGGCTACACCTTC
TRBV3-1/TRBV3-2	.	.	TRBJ1-1	CASSPQGWRTEAFF	TGTGCCAGCAGCCCCCAGGGGTGGAGGACTGAAGCTTTCTTT
TRBV24-1	.	TRBD1	TRBJ2-3	CATSNRQGGTDTQYF	TGTGCCACCAGCAACCGACAGGGCGGCACAGATACGCAGTATTTT
TRBV5-4	.	TRBD2	TRBJ2-5	CASSLRLAGGETQYF	TGTGCCAGCAGCTTACGACTAGCGGGGGGAGAGACCCAGTACTTC
TRBV4-2	.	.	TRBJ2-1	CASSLEAGNEQFF	TGTGCCAGCAGCCTAGAGGCGGGAAATGAGCAGTTCTTC
TRBV6-6	.	TRBD1	TRBJ1-1	CASRQGTMNTEAFF	TGTGCCAGCAGACAGGGGACAATGAACACTGAAGCTTTCTTT
TRBV6-2/TRBV6-3	medium-sized	TRBD1	TRBJ2-3	CASSWGQGIADTQYF	TGTGCCAGCAGTTGGGGACAGGGGATCGCAGATACGCAGTATTTT
TRBV4-1	.	.	TRBJ2-7	CASSQFLLRSYEQYF	TGCGCCAGCAGCCAGTTCCTACTAAGGTCCTACGAGCAGTACTTC
TRBV27	.	.	TRBJ2-7	CASSFMGDPLYEQYF	TGTGCCAGCAGTTTTATGGGAGACCCCCTCTACGAGCAGTACTTC
TRBV7-8	.	TRBD2	TRBJ2-2	CASSALAGGNTGELFF	TGTGCCAGCAGCGCACTAGCGGGAGGAAACACCGGGGAGCTGTTTTTT
TRBV5-5	once	TRBD1	TRBJ2-7	CASSQGAAYEQYF	TGTGCCAGCAGTCAGGGGGCCGCCTACGAGCAGTACTTC
TRBV6-6	.	.	TRBJ1-6	CASSWGGRGNISPLHF	TGTGCCAGCAGTTGGGGGGGGAGAGGTAATATTTCACCCCTCCACTTT
TRBV28	once	.	TRBJ2-7	CASTNLGGTYEQYF	TGTGCCAGCACTAACTTGGGGGGAACCTACGAGCAGTACTTC
TRBV5-6	.	.	TRBJ1-2	CASRGGNYGYTF	TGTGCCAGCAGAGGCGGCAACTATGGCTACACCTTC
TRBV5-4	.	.	TRBJ2-3	CASSLGGGGTDTQYF	TGTGCCAGCAGCTTGGGTGGGGGCGGCACAGATACGCAGTATTTT
TRBV2	.	.	TRBJ1-2	CASNLSHLPGGYTF	TGTGCCAGCAACCTGTCCCACCTCCCGGGAGGCTACACCTTC
TRBV29-1	.	.	TRBJ1-1	CSAVMNTEAFF	TGCAGCGCAGTCATGAACACTGAAGCTTTCTTT
TRBV5-5	few	.	TRBJ2-3	CASSWKGGDTQYF	TGTGCCAGCAGCTGGAAAGGGGGTGATACGCAGTATTTT
TRBV4-1	.	.	TRBJ2-5	CASSQSKGGVETQYF	TGCGCCAGCAGCCAAAGCAAGGGGGGAGTTGAGACCCAGTACTTC
TRBV10-1	.	.	TRBJ2-7	CASSLQRPLSYEQYF	TGCGCCAGTTCTTTACAGAGGCCACTCTCCTACGAGCAGTACTTC
TRBV28	.	.	TRBJ1-1	CASRESGTRTEAFF	TGTGCCAGCAGGGAATCCGGGACGAGAACTGAAGCTTTCTTT
TRBV7-9	.	TRBD1	TRBJ1-4	CASSVGQHNEKLFF	TGTGCCAGCAGCGTGGGACAGCATAATGAAAAACTGTTTTTT
TRBV14	.	.	TRBJ2-5	CASSQDIETQYF	TGTGCCAGCAGCCAAGATATAGAGACCCAGTACTTC
TRBV5-6	.	.	TRBJ1-1	CASSLPTENTEAFF	TGTGCCAGCAGCTTGCCTACAGAGAACACTGAAGCTTTCTTT
TRBV7-9	.	.	TRBJ1-4	CASSRIEATATNEKLFF	TGTGCCAGCAGCCGAATCGAGGCCACAGCAACTAATGAAAAACTGTTTTTT
TRBV5-1	.	.	TRBJ1-1	CASSLQGTLNTEAFF	TGCGCCAGCAGCTTGCAGGGGACGCTAAACACTGAAGCTTTCTTT
TRBV27	.	.	TRBJ2-1	CASSSFYNEQFF	TGTGCCAGCAGCTCCTTCTACAATGAGCAGTTCTTC
TRBV5-1	.	.	TRBJ2-5	CASSFIGQETQYF	TGCGCCAGCAGCTTTATCGGGCAAGAGACCCAGTACTTC
TRBV11-2	.	TRBD2	TRBJ2-5	CASSFRSGGVQETQYF	TGTGCCAGCAGCTTTAGAAGCGGGGGGGTACAAGAGACCCAGTACTTC
TRBV3-1/TRBV3-2	few	.	TRBJ1-3	CASSQQGTGNTIYF	TGTGCCAGCAGCCAACAGGGCACTGGAAACACCATATATTTT
TRBV9	once	.	TRBJ1-3	CASSVEAGASSGNTIYF	TGTGCCAGCAGCGTAGAGGCAGGGGCTAGCTCTGGAAACACCATATATTTT
TRBV3-1/TRBV3-2	.	TRBD2	TRBJ2-5	CASSQGAAGGPTQYF	TGTGCCAGCAGCCAAGGGGCAGCGGGAGGGCCGACCCAGTACTTC
TRBV3-1/TRBV3-2	.	TRBD2	TRBJ2-7	CASSRRLAGYYEQYF	TGTGCCAGCAGCCGAAGACTAGCGGGTTACTACGAGCAGTACTTC